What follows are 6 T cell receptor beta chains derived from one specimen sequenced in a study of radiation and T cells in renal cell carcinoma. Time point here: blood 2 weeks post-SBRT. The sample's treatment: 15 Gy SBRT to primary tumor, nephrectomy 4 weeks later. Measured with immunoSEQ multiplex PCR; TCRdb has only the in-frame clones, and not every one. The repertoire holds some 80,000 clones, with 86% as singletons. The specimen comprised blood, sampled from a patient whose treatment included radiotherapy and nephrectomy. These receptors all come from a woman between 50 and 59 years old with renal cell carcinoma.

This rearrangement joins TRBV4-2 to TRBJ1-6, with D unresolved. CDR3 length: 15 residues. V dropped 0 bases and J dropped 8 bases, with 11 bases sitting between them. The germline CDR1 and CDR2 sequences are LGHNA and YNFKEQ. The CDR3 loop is CASSQERGGHSPLHF. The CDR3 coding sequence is TGTGCCAGCAGCCAAGAGCGAGGCGGGCATTCACCCCTCCACTTT.

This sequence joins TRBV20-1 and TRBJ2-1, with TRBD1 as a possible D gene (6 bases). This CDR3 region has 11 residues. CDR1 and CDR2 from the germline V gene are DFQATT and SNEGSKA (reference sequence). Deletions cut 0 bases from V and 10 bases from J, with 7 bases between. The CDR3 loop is CSARDDREQFF. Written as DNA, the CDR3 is TGCAGTGCTAGAGATGACAGGGAGCAGTTCTTC.

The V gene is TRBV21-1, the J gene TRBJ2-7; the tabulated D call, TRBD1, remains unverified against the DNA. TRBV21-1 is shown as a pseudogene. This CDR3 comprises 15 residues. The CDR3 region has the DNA TGTGCCAACCTTTTGGAACGGACAGTCTCCTACGAGCAGTACTTC. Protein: CANLLERTVSYEQYF.

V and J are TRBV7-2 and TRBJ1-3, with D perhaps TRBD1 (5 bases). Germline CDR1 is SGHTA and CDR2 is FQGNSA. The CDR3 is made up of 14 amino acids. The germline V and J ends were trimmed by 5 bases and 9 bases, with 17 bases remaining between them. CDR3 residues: CASSRDLLEGTIYF. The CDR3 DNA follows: TGTGCCAGCAGCCGGGACCTCCTGGAGGGCACCATATATTTT.

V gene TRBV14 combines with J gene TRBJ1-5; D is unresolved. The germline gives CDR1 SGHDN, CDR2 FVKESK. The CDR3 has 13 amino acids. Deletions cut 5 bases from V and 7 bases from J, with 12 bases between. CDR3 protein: CASSSLRWQPQHF. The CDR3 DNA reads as TGTGCCAGCAGCTCGCTTCGGTGGCAGCCCCAGCATTTT.

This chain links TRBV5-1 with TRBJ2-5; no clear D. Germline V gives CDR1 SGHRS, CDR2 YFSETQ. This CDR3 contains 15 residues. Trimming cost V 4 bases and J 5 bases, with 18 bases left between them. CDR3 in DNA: TGCGCCAGCAGCATCTCGACACCCCTGGGGGAGACCCAGTACTTC. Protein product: CASSISTPLGETQYF.